Shown below are 16 T cell receptor beta chains from a single sample sequenced in a study of CXCR3-negative and CXCR3-positive naive CD8 T cells. Findings and caveats of the study: Naive CXCR3-positive cells had TRB CDR3s more hydrophobic than those of CXCR3-negative naive cells.

Their antigen targets remain unknown. All TRB cDNA libraries came from 5' RACE performed with UMI labels. TCRdb reanalyzed the 5' RACE reads and collapses them to one entry per CDR3 protein, without DNA. This sample contains some 130,000 distinct CDR3 sequences. Sequencing was done on a sample of naive CXCR3+ CD8+ T cells from blood. Subset given: CD45RO-CCR7+CD27+CD95- naive CD8+ T cells expressing CXCR3 (TNR3+). Every receptor here comes from a human donor in good health. Some clones in this sample may be carry-over from other donors' samples.

The genes are TRBV7-2 and TRBJ2-7. The CDR3 sequence is 14 residues long. Germline V gives CDR1 SGHTA, CDR2 FQGNSA. CDR3 in amino acids: CASSLAPGYYEKYF.

The CDR3 sequence: CATSRDRTRQETQYF. V and J are TRBV15 and TRBJ2-5. The CDR3 runs 15 residues. Germline CDR1 reads LNHNV; CDR2 reads YYDKDF (reference sequence).

The rearrangement links TRBV30 to TRBJ1-1; there is no DNA to check the TCRdb D call of TRBD1. The V gene's germline CDR1 is GTSNPN and CDR2 SVGIG (reference sequence). The CDR3 has 14 residues. The CDR3 loop reads CAWSLNREDGEAFF.

The rearrangement links TRBV4-1 to TRBJ2-7; TCRdb's D call of TRBD1 is untestable without DNA. CDR3 length: 16 amino acids. CDR1 is MGHRA, CDR2 YSYEKL, per germline. The CDR3 sequence is CASSRTLGRTSFEQYF.

This chain joins TRBV10-2 and TRBJ1-4. CDR1 WSHSY and CDR2 SAAADI come from the germline V gene. This CDR3 spans 14 amino acids. The CDR3 loop reads CASSDRAFNEKLFF.

The chain recombines TRBV28 with TRBJ1-1; the D gene TCRdb calls, TRBD1, cannot be checked with no DNA. This CDR3 spans 11 amino acids. CDR1 is MDHEN and CDR2 is SYDVKM in the germline V gene. The CDR3: CASKRGTEAFF.

The chain links TRBV4-1 to TRBJ2-7; TCRdb returns TRBD2, unconfirmable since there is no DNA. Germline loops: CDR1 MGHRA, CDR2 YSYEKL. The CDR3 covers 16 residues. The CDR3 spells CASSQVTSGGSYEQYF.

The chain has TRBV29-1 and TRBJ1-2; TCRdb indicates TRBD1, and absent DNA this call remains unverified. The CDR3 spans 16 residues. Germline V CDR1 and CDR2: SQVTM, ANQGSEA. Here the CDR3 reads CSVDSSAGQGNYGYTF.

The rearrangement uses TRBV5-1 and TRBJ2-1; the TRBD1 assignment by TCRdb is unverifiable without DNA. Germline-derived CDR1 and CDR2 are SGHRS and YFSETQ. The CDR3 extends over 14 amino acids. This CDR3 reads CASSLGQGRNEQFF.

This chain links TRBV15 with TRBJ2-7. The germline V gene has CDR1 LNHNV and CDR2 YYDKDF (reference sequence). The CDR3 has 16 amino acids. This CDR3 reads CATSRERVQNSYEQYF.

The chain couples TRBV15 to TRBJ2-1; the D call from TCRdb, TRBD1, cannot be confirmed without DNA. Per the germline V gene, CDR1 is LNHNV and CDR2 is YYDKDF (reference sequence). This CDR3 comprises 14 residues. This CDR3 is CATSRGPTYNEQFF.

V usage is TRBV5-1 and J usage is TRBJ1-5. The CDR3 has 15 residues. CDR1 and CDR2 (germline): SGHRS, YFSETQ. The CDR3 region is CASSLGPDSNQPQHF.

This chain uses TRBV19 with TRBJ2-1; the D call from TCRdb, TRBD1, cannot be confirmed without DNA. The CDR3 is 15 residues long. Germline V gene sequence: CDR1 LNHDA, CDR2 SQIVND (reference sequence). This chain's CDR3 is CASSIDGTGHNEQFF.

The chain is built from TRBV12-3 or TRBV12-4 and TRBJ2-1; TCRdb designates TRBD1, a call that cannot be tested without DNA. The CDR3 covers 15 residues. This chain's CDR3 is CASSLAGGHYNEQFF.

J is TRBJ2-3 and V is TRBV4-1. The CDR3 extends over 14 amino acids. The germline gives CDR1 MGHRA, CDR2 YSYEKL. The CDR3 region is CASSQVDSTDTQYF.

V usage is TRBV29-1 and J usage is TRBJ2-1; the TRBD1 assignment by TCRdb is unverifiable without DNA. The germline V gene has CDR1 SQVTM and CDR2 ANQGSEA. The CDR3 runs to 12 residues. The CDR3: CSANPGSNEQLF.